This record covers a single TCR beta chain. The data stem from a study of cytomegalovirus exposure and HLA in healthy donors. Use of 60 Vbeta and 13 Jbeta primers characterized the PCR. The assay was immunoSEQ multiplex PCR, and TCRdb's table has in-frame clones only and misses some. Of 90,000 to 120,000 clones listed, roughly four fifths are singletons. The germline V gene has CDR1 SGHDT and CDR2 YYEEEE. This CDR3 contains 15 residues. V was clipped by 3 bases and J by 5 bases; unmatched bases: 6. This TCR came from a male donor in good health and CMV-seropositive. The sequenced material came from PBMCs. This chain connects TRBV5-6 to TRBJ1-5; TRBD1 matches 9 bases. The CDR3 DNA sequence: TGTGCCAGCAGCTCCGGGACAGGGTCGTATCAGCCCCAGCATTTT. Amino acids: CASSSGTGSYQPQHF.